Shown below are 10 T cell receptor beta chains from a single sample sequenced in a study of cytomegalovirus exposure and HLA in healthy donors. TCRdb's table, derived via immunoSEQ multiplex PCR, lists solely in-frame clones and lacks some. The data show fewer than 200,000 clones, about nine tenths seen once. The sequenced sample was PBMCs. The receptors were sampled from a man between 18 and 29 years old in good health and CMV-seropositive.

The chain recombines TRBV6-5 with TRBJ2-5, with TRBD1 matching 7 bases. The CDR3 loop spans 15 amino acids. Losses at the gene ends were 2 bases for V and 9 bases for J; bases not matched to a gene: 12. CDR1 and CDR2 (germline): MNHEY, SVGAGI. The DNA of the CDR3 is TGTGCCAGCAGTTACACCGGACAGGCTCAAGGGGCCCAGTACTTC. It encodes CASSYTGQAQGAQYF.

The chain links TRBV7-3 to TRBJ2-3; a possible D gene is TRBD2 (5 bases). Trimming shortened V by 5 bases and J by 3 bases, and 15 bases separated the two germline ends. The CDR3 runs 15 residues. Looked up from germline, CDR1 is SGHTA and CDR2 is FQGTGA. Here the CDR3 DNA reads TGTGCCAGCAGCCCCATGGGAGTCGGGACAGATACGCAGTATTTT. Its protein is CASSPMGVGTDTQYF. The variable domain in full, with the rest retrieved from reference TRBV7-3 and TRBJ2-3, is GAGVSQTPSNKVTEKGKYVELRCDPISGHTALYWYRQSLGQGPEFLIYFQGTGAADDSGLPNDRFFAVRPEGSVSTLKIQRTERGDSAVYLCASSPMGVGTDTQYFGPGTRLTVL.

The chain recombines TRBV9 with TRBJ2-7; the match to TRBD2 covers 8 bases. The CDR3 spans 14 residues. CDR1 SGDLS and CDR2 YYNGEE come from the germline V gene. The V gene end was trimmed by 3 bases and the J gene end by 7 bases; junction bases not matched to a gene: 9. The CDR3 sequence is CASSDTSGPGEQYF. As DNA, the CDR3 is TGTGCCAGCAGCGATACTAGCGGACCGGGGGAGCAGTACTTC.

This chain uses TRBV18 with TRBJ2-5, with 7 bases that match TRBD1. The CDR3 is made up of 15 amino acids. Germline V gives CDR1 KGHSH, CDR2 LQKENI. Germline trimming cut 5 bases from V and 1 base from J; bases unmatched to any gene: 7. The DNA for the CDR3 is TGTGCCAGCTCAGCAAGACAGGGACCCCAAGAGACCCAGTACTTC. Translating it yields CASSARQGPQETQYF.

V usage is TRBV6-1 and J usage is TRBJ2-1, with TRBD2 matching over 8 bases. This CDR3 comprises 14 residues. Germline V gives CDR1 MNHNS, CDR2 SASEGT. Trimming at V came to 8 bases and at J to 5 bases, leaving 8 bases not matched to a gene. CDR3 sequence (DNA): TGTGCCAGCTACGAGCGGGAGTTGAACAATGAGCAGTTCTTC. It is translated as CASYERELNNEQFF.

The CDR3, as DNA: TGTGCCAGCAGTTTAGGAAGACAAGGCGCTTTCTTT. As protein: CASSLGRQGAFF. The chain uses TRBV28 and TRBJ1-1; unclear D gene. Germline V gene sequence: CDR1 MDHEN, CDR2 SYDVKM. This CDR3 region has 12 residues. V was shortened by 2 bases and J by 11 bases, with 12 bases between the two germline ends.

The chain has TRBV5-4 and TRBJ2-3; D is uncertain. This CDR3 region has 16 residues. Germline CDR1 and CDR2: SGHNT and YYREEE (reference sequence). Trimming removed 3 bases at V and 6 bases at J, with 20 bases between. The CDR3, as DNA: TGTGCCAGCAGCTCAAAACAACCTAGTGTAGGTGATACGCAGTATTTT. It is translated as CASSSKQPSVGDTQYF.

The chain uses TRBV27 and TRBJ2-3; 11 bases are shared with TRBD2. Germline values: CDR1 MNHEY, CDR2 SMNVEV (reference sequence). CDR3 length: 19 residues. The V segment lost 1 base and the J segment 5 bases; nucleotides outside the gene matches: 14. CDR3 region: CASSLLLAGARGRGDTQYF. Here the CDR3 DNA reads TGTGCCAGCAGTTTATTACTAGCGGGAGCCCGGGGACGGGGAGATACGCAGTATTTT.

This chain links TRBV6-1 with TRBJ1-5; perhaps TRBD1 as D (5 bases). This CDR3 region has 15 residues. V was clipped by 8 bases and J by 5 bases, with 19 bases between them. Germline values: CDR1 MNHNS, CDR2 SASEGT. The CDR3 nucleotides read TGTGCCAGCTGGGGTCCCAGGGCAAGCCATCAGCCCCAGCATTTT. It translates to CASWGPRASHQPQHF.

This clone has just one count. This rearrangement joins TRBV6-5 to TRBJ2-7, with D possibly being TRBD1 (6 bases). This CDR3 comprises 14 residues. Germline V gene data show CDR1 as MNHEY and CDR2 as SVGAGI. Trimming removed 0 bases from V and 6 bases from J, with 12 bases in between. The CDR3 DNA reads TGTGCCAGCAGTTACTCAGGACAGTTGGGCGAGCAGTACTTC. This encodes CASSYSGQLGEQYF.